Presented here are 27 T cell receptor beta chains from one specimen sequenced in a study of control samples from healthy donors and cancer patients. Generated by immunoSEQ multiplex PCR, the TCRdb table keeps only in-frame clones and is missing some. This table has 95,000 to 100,000 clones, more than 85% appearing once. Sequencing used blood. Receptors originate from a man younger than 45 in good health.

V gene TRBV14 combines with J gene TRBJ1-1, with D hard to call. Deletions cut 1 base from V and 3 bases from J, with 6 bases between. The CDR3 sequence is 13 residues long. Germline V gene data show CDR1 as SGHDN and CDR2 as FVKESK. The CDR3 nucleotides read TGTGCCAGCAGCCAAGGGTTCGACACTGAAGCTTTCTTT. It is translated as CASSQGFDTEAFF.

This chain links TRBV7-5 with TRBJ2-7; the DNA was not used to check the table's D call, TRBD1. TRBV7-5 is a pseudogene. The CDR3 loop spans 15 amino acids. The CDR3 here is CVRSPPGAPSYEQYV. Written as DNA, the CDR3 is TGTGTCAGAAGCCCACCAGGGGCCCCTTCCTACGAGCAGTACGTC.

The rearrangement joins TRBV18 to TRBJ1-1; no definite D call. Between the trimmed V and J ends, which lost 2 bases and 4 bases, there was a span of 11 bases. This CDR3 has 14 residues. CDR1 is KGHSH, CDR2 LQKENI, per germline. CDR3 sequence reads: CASSPDQWSTEAFF. For the CDR3, the DNA is TGTGCCAGCTCACCAGACCAGTGGAGCACTGAAGCTTTCTTT.

The V and J genes are TRBV7-9 and TRBJ2-7; 10 bases are a match to TRBD1. CDR1 and CDR2 from the germline V gene are SEHNR and FQNEAQ (reference sequence). CDR3 length: 15 residues. Trimming took 1 base from V and 4 from J; bases not matched to a gene: 4. CDR3 residues: CASSLDGTGDYEQYV. The CDR3, as DNA: TGTGCCAGCAGCTTAGATGGGACAGGGGATTACGAGCAGTACGTC.

V gene TRBV7-2 combines with J gene TRBJ1-5; 7 nucleotides match TRBD1. The CDR3 totals 15 residues. Germline CDR1 and CDR2: SGHTA and FQGNSA. V was pared by 7 bases and J by 2 bases, with 8 bases of the junction left unmatched. CDR3 nucleotide sequence: TGTGCCAGCACTAAAAGGGGGCTAGGCAATCAGCCCCAGCATTTT. It encodes CASTKRGLGNQPQHF.

The chain employs TRBV30 and TRBJ2-3, with 12 bases matching TRBD2. In germline, CDR1 is GTSNPN, CDR2 SVGIG (reference sequence). J was trimmed by 3 bases and V by 3 bases; bases with no gene match: 4. The CDR3 runs to 15 residues. CDR3 nucleotide sequence: TGTGCCTGGAGGGATGGGACTAGCGGGACAGATACGCAGTATTTT. Translating it yields CAWRDGTSGTDTQYF.

The rearrangement links TRBV4-3 to TRBJ1-4; TRBD1 matches at 8 bases. Losses at the gene ends were 2 bases for V and 7 bases for J; bases not matched to a gene: 6. CDR1 LGHNA and CDR2 YSLEER come from the germline V gene. The CDR3 runs to 15 residues. CDR3 residues: CASSQPRQGSEKLFF. Written as DNA, the CDR3 is TGCGCCAGCAGCCAACCCCGACAGGGGAGTGAAAAACTGTTTTTT.

The V call is TRBV27, the J call TRBJ1-2; 9 positions match TRBD1. The J segment lost 7 bases and the V segment lost 6 bases, leaving 9 bases of the junction unmatched. The CDR3 is 14 residues long. Germline V lookup: CDR1 MNHEY, CDR2 SMNVEV (reference sequence). CDR3 in DNA: TGTGCCAGCAGCCAAGGACAGGGGTCCGGTGGCTACACCTTC. Amino acids: CASSQGQGSGGYTF.

J is TRBJ1-1 and V is TRBV6-9, with D possibly TRBD1 on 6 matching bases. V was clipped by 10 bases and J by 5 bases, with 17 bases between them. CDR1 is MNHGY, CDR2 SVAAGI, per germline. The CDR3 runs 13 residues. CDR3: CATTRGARTEAFF. As DNA, the CDR3 is TGTGCCACCACTCGGGGGGCTAGGACTGAAGCTTTCTTT.

The rearrangement uses TRBV27 and TRBJ1-2, with 7 bases identical to TRBD1. The CDR3 has 14 amino acids. Per germline, CDR1 MNHEY and CDR2 SMNVEV (reference sequence). The junction had 7 bases not matched to a gene; V was cut back by 5 bases and J by 4 bases. CDR3 nucleotide sequence: TGTGCCAGCAGTCCCAGAACAGGGGCCTATGGCTACACCTTC. The encoded protein is CASSPRTGAYGYTF.

The V and J genes are TRBV12-5 and TRBJ1-2; a weak D match, TRBD1 (5 bases). The V gene lost 0 bases and the J gene lost 5 bases, with 22 bases spanning the gap. This CDR3 has 18 residues. Looked up from germline, CDR1 is LGHNT and CDR2 is FRNRAP. CDR3 sequence reads: CASGLVYLDKIGIYGYTF. The CDR3 coding sequence is TGTGCTAGTGGTTTGGTATATTTGGACAAGATCGGAATATATGGCTACACCTTC.

This chain links TRBV4-2 with TRBJ2-3; 11 bases agree with TRBD1. CDR1 LGHNA and CDR2 YNFKEQ come from the germline V gene. The ends lost 4 bases at V and 5 bases at J; junction bases unmatched: 5. The CDR3 runs 15 residues. CDR3 in amino acids: CASSPGQGALDTQYF. CDR3 bases: TGTGCCAGCAGCCCAGGACAGGGGGCGCTAGATACGCAGTATTTT.

The chain has TRBV6-5 and TRBJ1-1; 12 nucleotides align to TRBD1. The CDR3 consists of 14 residues. V was pared by 2 bases and J by 10 bases, with 5 bases of the junction left unmatched. The germline V gene has CDR1 MNHEY and CDR2 SVGAGI. The CDR3 here is CASSYGTGGAGAFF. The CDR3 DNA is TGTGCCAGCAGTTACGGGACAGGGGGCGCCGGAGCTTTCTTT.

V usage is TRBV5-5 and J usage is TRBJ2-2, with 9 bases aligning to TRBD2. The J segment lost 6 bases and the V segment lost 4 bases, leaving 10 bases of the junction unmatched. The CDR3 loop spans 16 amino acids. Germline values: CDR1 SGHKS, CDR2 YYEKEE (reference sequence). The CDR3 reads CASSIAGASEAGELFF. The CDR3 DNA follows: TGTGCCAGCAGCATAGCGGGAGCGTCTGAGGCCGGGGAGCTGTTTTTT.

This chain uses TRBV11-2 with TRBJ1-3, with a possible D match to TRBD1 (5 bases). CDR3 length: 16 amino acids. Germline V gives CDR1 SGHAT, CDR2 FQNNGV. The germline V and J ends were trimmed by 7 bases and 0 bases, with 16 bases remaining between them. The CDR3 sequence is CASTEGTGNSGNTIYF. The CDR3 region has the DNA TGTGCCAGCACCGAAGGTACAGGCAACTCTGGAAACACCATATATTTT.

The rearrangement joins TRBV10-3 to TRBJ2-1; no definite D call. From germline, CDR1 is ENHRY and CDR2 SYGVKD. V gave up 4 bases and J gave up 0 bases, with 13 bases separating them. CDR3 length equals 16 residues. The CDR3 DNA sequence: TGTGCCATCAGTGCCCCCCCCTCGGGCTCCTACAATGAGCAGTTCTTC. It yields the protein CAISAPPSGSYNEQFF.

The chain joins TRBV5-4 to TRBJ2-5, with TRBD2 matching 8 bases. CDR3 length: 16 residues. J was trimmed by 5 bases and V by 1 base; bases with no gene match: 10. The V gene's germline CDR1 is SGHNT and CDR2 YYREEE (reference sequence). This CDR3 reads CASSLWAAGVRETQYF. The DNA of the CDR3 is TGTGCCAGCAGCTTGTGGGCAGCGGGGGTCCGGGAGACCCAGTACTTC.

V gene TRBV30 combines with J gene TRBJ1-6; no firm D call. Per germline, CDR1 GTSNPN and CDR2 SVGIG (reference sequence). V lost 3 bases and J lost 8, with 11 bases in between. The length of the CDR3 is 13 residues. The DNA of the CDR3 is TGTGCCTGGAGGTTCGCAGAAGATTCACCCCTCCACTTT. Translating it yields CAWRFAEDSPLHF.

V gene TRBV5-1 combines with J gene TRBJ1-2; a weak D match, TRBD1 (5 bases). This CDR3 is built from 13 residues. Germline lookup yields CDR1 SGHRS and CDR2 YFSETQ. V lost 2 bases to trimming and J lost 6 bases, with 11 bases between them. Written as DNA, the CDR3 is TGCGCCAGCAGCTTCCAGGGTCCCGATGGCTACACCTTC. The encoded protein is CASSFQGPDGYTF. Complete variable domain (other parts from reference TRBV5-1 and TRBJ1-2): KAGVTQTPRYLIKTRGQQVTLSCSPISGHRSVSWYQQTPGQGLQFLFEYFSETQRNKGNFPGRFSGRQFSNSRSEMNVSTLELGDSALYLCASSFQGPDGYTFGSGTRLTVV.

The chain has TRBV6-5 and TRBJ1-4, with D tentatively TRBD1 (6 bases). With 8 bases removed from V and 3 bases from J, the gap between germline ends came to 16 bases. Germline CDR1 and CDR2: MNHEY and SVGAGI. This CDR3 contains 15 residues. CDR3 sequence reads: CASQAGVISNEKLFF. DNA for the CDR3: TGTGCCAGCCAGGCAGGGGTCATTTCTAATGAAAAACTGTTTTTT.

This chain uses TRBV11-2 with TRBJ1-6, with D unresolved. Trimming stripped 5 bases from V and 7 bases from J, with 12 bases between. The CDR3 contains 14 residues. The germline CDR1 and CDR2 sequences are SGHAT and FQNNGV. CDR3 amino acids: CASSHDPVNSPLHF. In DNA form, the CDR3 reads TGTGCCAGCAGCCATGACCCGGTGAATTCACCCCTCCACTTT.

This clone has more than one count but fewer than ten. The chain uses TRBV3-1 (or the pseudogene TRBV3-2) and TRBJ1-4; 9 nucleotides align to TRBD1. This CDR3 has 14 residues. CDR1 and CDR2 from the germline V gene are LGHDT and YNNKEL (reference sequence). J gave up 9 bases and V 1 base, and 3 bases lay outside the gene matches. CDR3 nucleotide sequence: TGTGCCAGCAGCCAAGGGGACAGGGCTAAAAAACTGTTTTTT. Protein: CASSQGDRAKKLFF.

The chain couples TRBV19 to TRBJ2-2, with TRBD1 identical over 8 bases. V lost 6 bases and J lost 4; bases outside the gene matches: 7. The CDR3 totals 15 residues. CDR1 LNHDA and CDR2 SQIVND come from the germline V gene (reference sequence). In nucleotides, the CDR3 is TGTGCCAGTAGAACCGGGACAGGTCCCACCGGGGAGCTGTTTTTT. Translating gives CASRTGTGPTGELFF.

The V and J genes are TRBV5-1 and TRBJ2-5; 13 bases align to TRBD2. The junction had 4 bases not matched to a gene; V was cut back by 0 bases and J by 5 bases. The CDR3 runs to 16 residues. CDR1 is SGHRS and CDR2 is YFSETQ in the germline V gene. The CDR3 nucleotides are TGCGCCAGCAGCTTGGATACTAGCGGGAGGGGGGAGACCCAGTACTTC. This gives the protein CASSLDTSGRGETQYF.

V usage is TRBV6-5 and J usage is TRBJ1-1, with 11 bases matching TRBD1. In germline, CDR1 is MNHEY, CDR2 SVGAGI. V was clipped by 11 bases and J by 4 bases; unmatched bases: 9. The CDR3 spans 14 residues. The CDR3: CAVCPGTGGTEAFF. CDR3 nucleotides: TGTGCCGTCTGTCCCGGGACAGGGGGCACTGAAGCTTTCTTT.

The chain carries TRBV5-6 and TRBJ2-6; D possibly corresponds to TRBD2 (6 bases). Trimming cost V 7 bases and J 1 base, with 21 bases left between them. CDR3 size: 18 residues. Germline assignment: CDR1 SGHDT and CDR2 YYEEEE. CDR3: CASGYSGLLPSGANVLTF. For the CDR3, the DNA is TGTGCCAGCGGTTATTCGGGACTCCTACCATCTGGGGCCAACGTCCTGACTTTC.

J is TRBJ2-5 and V is TRBV28; no reliable D call. Trimming removed 5 bases from V and 1 base from J, with 8 bases in between. The CDR3 has 13 residues. The germline V gene has CDR1 MDHEN and CDR2 SYDVKM. In DNA, the CDR3 is TGTGCCAGCAGTCTTGCGAGCCAAGAGACCCAGTACTTC. This translates into CASSLASQETQYF.